The subject of this entry is one TCR beta chain. The data stem from a study of blood T cell repertoires in COVID-19. Study-level background: Collection of acute and convalescent COVID-19 samples took place in the United States, Italy and Spain. Sample material is recorded as cDNA or gDNA derived from T cells, B-cell-depleted T cells, or PBMCs.

As originally analysed: Amplifying reference gene primers gave estimates of nucleated cell counts. Data came from immunoSEQ multiplex PCR; TCRdb stores just in-frame clones and leaves some out. V, J and clone size reflect that table, while D and trimming were determined from the DNA. Of about 150,000 clones listed, 82% are singletons. Germline V gene data show CDR1 as SQVTM and CDR2 as ANQGSEA. Trimming took 0 bases from V and 9 from J; bases not matched to a gene: 11. This CDR3 contains 15 residues. The sequenced sample consisted of peripheral blood. This sequence was found in a human donor with acute or convalescent COVID-19. The donor label of this sample is uncertain. The chain carries TRBV29-1 and TRBJ2-1; 7 bases agree with TRBD2. The CDR3 sequence is CSVEDRGGGSGEQFF. CDR3 nucleotide sequence: TGCAGCGTTGAAGATCGAGGCGGGGGTAGTGGTGAGCAGTTCTTC.